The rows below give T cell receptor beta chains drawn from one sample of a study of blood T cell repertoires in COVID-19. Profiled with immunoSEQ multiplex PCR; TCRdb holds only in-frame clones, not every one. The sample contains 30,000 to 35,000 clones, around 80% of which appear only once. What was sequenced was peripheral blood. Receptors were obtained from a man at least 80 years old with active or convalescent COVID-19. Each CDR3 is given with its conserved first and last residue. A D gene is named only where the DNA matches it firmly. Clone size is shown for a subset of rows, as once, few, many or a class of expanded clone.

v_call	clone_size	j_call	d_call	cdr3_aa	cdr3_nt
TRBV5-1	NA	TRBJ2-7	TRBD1	CASSWGTGQGAIEQYF	TGCGCCAGCAGCTGGGGGACGGGACAGGGGGCTATCGAGCAGTACTTC
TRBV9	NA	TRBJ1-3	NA	CASSEPPGNTIYF	TGTGCCAGCAGCGAGCCCCCCGGAAACACCATATATTTT
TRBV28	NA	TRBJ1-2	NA	CASSSSLGRPPHGYTF	TGTGCCAGCAGTTCCTCCCTGGGGAGGCCGCCTCATGGCTACACCTTC
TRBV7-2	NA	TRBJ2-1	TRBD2	CASSTLAGGKQFF	TGTGCCAGCAGCACTCTAGCGGGAGGGAAGCAGTTCTTC
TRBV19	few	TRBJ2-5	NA	CASSTLADRAGETQYF	TGTGCCAGTAGTACCTTAGCTGACAGGGCGGGGGAGACCCAGTACTTC
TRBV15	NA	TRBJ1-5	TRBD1	CATSEETAGGDQPQHF	TGTGCCACCAGCGAGGAGACCGCAGGGGGCGATCAGCCCCAGCATTTT
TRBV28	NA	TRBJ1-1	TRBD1	CASSVTGRNAEAFF	TGTGCCAGCAGTGTGACAGGGAGAAACGCTGAAGCTTTCTTT
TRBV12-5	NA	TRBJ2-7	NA	CASGPGQNPYEQYF	TGTGCTAGTGGTCCAGGACAGAACCCCTACGAGCAGTACTTC
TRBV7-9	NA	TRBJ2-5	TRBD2	CASSLVTTSRETQYF	TGTGCCAGCAGCTTAGTTACGACTAGCCGAGAGACCCAGTACTTC
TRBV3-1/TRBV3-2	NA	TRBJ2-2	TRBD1	CASSQGAGGSGELFF	TGTGCCAGCAGCCAAGGGGCAGGGGGATCCGGGGAGCTGTTTTTT
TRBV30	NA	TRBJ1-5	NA	CAWSATGYQPQHF	TGTGCCTGGAGTGCTACAGGGTATCAGCCCCAGCATTTT
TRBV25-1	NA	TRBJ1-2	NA	CASSEAIQSNYGYTF	TGTGCCAGCAGTGAGGCCATCCAGTCTAACTATGGCTACACCTTC
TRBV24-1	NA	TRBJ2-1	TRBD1	CATSDAGTGGNEQFF	TGTGCCACCAGTGATGCCGGGACAGGGGGCAATGAGCAGTTCTTC
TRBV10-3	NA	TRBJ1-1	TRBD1	CAIKGQGNTEAFF	TGTGCCATCAAGGGACAGGGGAACACTGAAGCTTTCTTT
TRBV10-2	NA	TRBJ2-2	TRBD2	CASSDPSGRQLFF	TGCGCCAGCAGTGATCCCAGCGGGAGACAGCTGTTTTTT
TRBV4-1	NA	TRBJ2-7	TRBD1	CASSLRTGDSYEQYF	TGCGCCAGCAGCCTCCGGACAGGGGACTCCTACGAGCAGTACTTC